The 27 T cell receptor beta chains in this list originate from one sample, sequenced in a study of blood T cell repertoires in COVID-19. Here immunoSEQ multiplex PCR was the method, and the copy in TCRdb shows in-frame clones only, minus some. The profile covers roughly 310,000 clones, with 89% appearing a single time and 9.5% taken by the ten largest. Sequencing was done on a sample of PBMCs or T cells enriched from blood (not recorded which). These receptors originate from a woman in her thirties or forties who had recovered from COVID-19.

The CDR3 is CASSYSRVYEQYF. The CDR3 coding sequence is TGTGCCAGCAGTTACTCGAGGGTCTACGAGCAGTACTTC. The rearrangement links TRBV6-2 or TRBV6-3 to TRBJ2-7; the D gene is possibly TRBD2 (5 bases). V was shortened by 0 bases and J by 3 bases, with 6 bases between the two germline ends. CDR3 length equals 13 residues. Germline CDR1 and CDR2: MNHEY and SVGEGT.

The genes are TRBV30 and TRBJ1-6, with D tentatively TRBD1 (5 bases). CDR1 and CDR2 from the germline V gene are GTSNPN and SVGIG (reference sequence). The CDR3 is 16 amino acids. With 0 bases removed from V and 3 bases from J, the gap between germline ends came to 12 bases. For the CDR3, the DNA is TGTGCCTGGAGTGTCGGCGGGAGGGGCTATAATTCACCCCTCCACTTT. This codes for CAWSVGGRGYNSPLHF.

The gene calls are TRBV7-6 and TRBJ2-5; 11 nucleotides align to TRBD2. CDR1 and CDR2 (germline): SGHVS, FNYEAQ. The CDR3 runs 16 residues. After removal of 1 base from V and 2 bases from J, the junction contained 3 bases not matched to a gene. CDR3 loop: CASSLEASGRQETQYF. For the CDR3, the DNA is TGTGCCAGCAGCTTAGAAGCTAGCGGGAGGCAAGAGACCCAGTACTTC.

The chain is built from TRBV18 and TRBJ2-3, with a weak D call TRBD2 (5 bases). Germline lookup yields CDR1 KGHSH and CDR2 LQKENI. Trimming left V 2 bases short and J 1 base short, with 16 bases between. This CDR3 comprises 17 residues. The CDR3 coding sequence is TGTGCCAGCTCACCAAGAGAAACGGGGTCGGGCACAGATACGCAGTATTTT. This codes for CASSPRETGSGTDTQYF.

The chain couples TRBV3-1 (or the pseudogene TRBV3-2) to TRBJ1-6; D may be TRBD1 (6 bases). Trimming shortened V by 4 bases and J by 7 bases, and 14 bases separated the two germline ends. The CDR3 is 15 amino acids. Germline loops: CDR1 LGHDT, CDR2 YNNKEL (reference sequence). CDR3: CASSPEVGGNSPLHF. CDR3 sequence (DNA): TGTGCCAGCAGCCCGGAAGTAGGGGGAAATTCACCCCTCCACTTT.

The chain carries TRBV3-1 (or the pseudogene TRBV3-2) and TRBJ1-1; possible D gene TRBD1, 6 bases. Germline V gives CDR1 LGHDT, CDR2 YNNKEL (reference sequence). This CDR3 contains 12 residues. The V end lost 0 bases, the J end lost 11 bases, and 10 bases lay between the germline ends. The CDR3 loop is CASSQEQGFAFF. For the CDR3, the DNA is TGTGCCAGCAGCCAAGAACAGGGTTTCGCTTTCTTT.

For this clone: Other DNA sequences in this sample translate to the same CDR3. The chain employs TRBV27 and TRBJ2-7, with 9 bases that match TRBD1. V lost 8 bases and J lost 2; bases outside the gene matches: 7. The length of the CDR3 is 14 residues. Germline CDR1 MNHEY, CDR2 SMNVEV (reference sequence). As DNA, the CDR3 is TGTGCCAGCGGGGAAAGGGACAGGGCCTACGAGCAGTACTTC. It encodes CASGERDRAYEQYF.

As DNA, the CDR3 is TGCGCCAGCAGCCAAGATTGGGCGATAAGCTACGAGCAGTACTTC. This codes for CASSQDWAISYEQYF. The genes are TRBV4-3 and TRBJ2-7; no clear D. The V and J ends lost 0 bases and 3 bases respectively, with 12 bases between them. Germline V gene data show CDR1 as LGHNA and CDR2 as YSLEER. This CDR3 spans 15 amino acids.

The rearrangement links TRBV28 to TRBJ1-2, with D possibly being TRBD1 (5 bases). The CDR3 is 14 residues long. Germline V lookup: CDR1 MDHEN, CDR2 SYDVKM. V lost 3 bases and J 0 bases, leaving 8 bases between the germline ends. The CDR3 protein is CASSLPGANYGYTF. The CDR3 coding sequence is TGTGCCAGCAGTTTGCCGGGGGCTAACTATGGCTACACCTTC.

V gene TRBV18 combines with J gene TRBJ2-5; 9 bases map to TRBD1. CDR1 and CDR2 (germline): KGHSH, LQKENI. This CDR3 spans 15 amino acids. Trimming took 3 bases from V and 3 from J; bases not matched to a gene: 5. This CDR3 reads CASSPGTGREETQYF. The DNA for the CDR3 is TGTGCCAGCTCACCGGGGACAGGGAGGGAAGAGACCCAGTACTTC.

Only a few counts were recorded for this clone. This CDR3 reads CASSHDSRPSPLHF. The CDR3, as DNA: TGTGCCAGCAGTCATGACAGTAGACCTTCACCCCTCCACTTT. The chain has TRBV7-9 and TRBJ1-6, with D perhaps matching TRBD1 (5 bases). Germline CDR1 reads SEHNR; CDR2 reads FQNEAQ (reference sequence). The CDR3 loop spans 14 amino acids. With 6 bases removed from V and 9 bases from J, the gap between germline ends came to 15 bases.

The chain combines TRBV28 with TRBJ1-1; no definite D call. The CDR3 has 13 residues. V lost 7 bases and J lost 0, with 9 bases in between. CDR1 is MDHEN and CDR2 is SYDVKM in the germline V gene. CDR3 in DNA: TGTGCCAGCACGTCCCCCGTGAACACTGAAGCTTTCTTT. Its translation is CASTSPVNTEAFF.

The chain recombines TRBV7-3 with TRBJ2-2; 9 bases align to TRBD1. Germline CDR1 and CDR2: SGHTA and FQGTGA. Trimming cost V 3 bases and J 7 bases; bases outside gene matches: 9. The CDR3 covers 16 residues. The CDR3 is CASSLPGQGVGGELFF. CDR3 nucleotide sequence: TGTGCCAGCAGCTTGCCGGGACAGGGCGTTGGCGGGGAGCTGTTTTTT. Full variable domain (missing parts from reference TRBV7-3 and TRBJ2-2): GAGVSQTPSNKVTEKGKYVELRCDPISGHTALYWYRQSLGQGPEFLIYFQGTGAADDSGLPNDRFFAVRPEGSVSTLKIQRTERGDSAVYLCASSLPGQGVGGELFFGEGSRLTVL.

The chain is built from TRBV11-3 and TRBJ1-2, with a weak D call TRBD1 (6 bases). Deletions cut 5 bases from V and 2 bases from J, with 15 bases between. Germline V gene data show CDR1 as SGHNT and CDR2 as YENEEA. The CDR3 has 15 amino acids. The CDR3 bases are TGTGCCAGCAGCCGCCGGGACAAGAAAAACTATGGCTACACCTTC. Translating it yields CASSRRDKKNYGYTF.

The chain couples TRBV4-3 to TRBJ1-4; D uncertain. There are 14 residues in the CDR3. Per germline, CDR1 LGHNA and CDR2 YSLEER. The V gene lost 4 bases and the J gene lost 4 bases, with 10 bases spanning the gap. The CDR3 loop reads CASSLPGNNEKLFF. The CDR3 nucleotides are TGCGCCAGCAGCCTACCCGGGAATAATGAAAAACTGTTTTTT.

This clone was recorded only once. The rearrangement uses TRBV7-2 and TRBJ2-1, with 10 bases aligning to TRBD2. V was clipped by 1 base and J by 5 bases; unmatched bases: 2. Germline V CDR1 and CDR2: SGHTA, FQGNSA. This CDR3 is built from 15 residues. The CDR3 bases are TGTGCCAGCAGCTTAGAGCGGGGGGGCCACAATGAGCAGTTCTTC. This encodes CASSLERGGHNEQFF.

The V gene is TRBV4-3, the J gene TRBJ1-4; maybe TRBD1 (5 bases). The CDR3 length is 18 residues. CDR1 is LGHNA, CDR2 YSLEER, per germline. With 0 bases removed from V and 0 bases from J, the gap between germline ends came to 14 bases. Here the CDR3 reads CASSQETLTGSTNEKLFF. In DNA form, the CDR3 reads TGCGCCAGCAGCCAAGAAACCCTAACAGGTTCAACTAATGAAAAACTGTTTTTT.

The rearrangement joins TRBV7-2 to TRBJ2-1; TRBD2 is a possible D gene (5 bases). Deletions cut 3 bases from V and 0 bases from J, with 12 bases between. The CDR3 is 16 residues long. Germline assignment: CDR1 SGHTA and CDR2 FQGNSA. CDR3 bases: TGTGCCAGCAGCTTGAGCGGTCCAAGCTCCTACAATGAGCAGTTCTTC. Translating gives CASSLSGPSSYNEQFF.

This chain joins TRBV24-1 and TRBJ1-2; possibly TRBD1 for D (5 bases). The CDR3 consists of 12 residues. In germline, CDR1 is KGHDR, CDR2 SFDVKD. Trimming removed 7 bases at V and 3 bases at J, with 8 bases between. The CDR3 DNA is TGTGCCACCAGGGGGGGAGACTATGGCTACACCTTC. Amino acid sequence: CATRGGDYGYTF.

The DNA for the CDR3 is TGTGCCAGCAGCTTCGGAGGTAGCGGGGGGGCCGAGTACTACGAGCAGTACTTC. Protein product: CASSFGGSGGAEYYEQYF. The chain is built from TRBV5-6 and TRBJ2-7; 11 nucleotides match TRBD2. The CDR3 has 18 residues. Losses at the gene ends were 2 bases for V and 3 bases for J; bases not matched to a gene: 13. In germline, CDR1 is SGHDT, CDR2 YYEEEE.

This chain connects TRBV2 to TRBJ2-2; TRBD1 matches 7 bases. CDR3 size: 14 residues. The junction had 4 bases not matched to a gene; V was cut back by 8 bases and J by 1 base. The germline gives CDR1 SNHLY, CDR2 FYNNEI. In DNA form, the CDR3 reads TGTGCCAGCGCAGGGACAGAGAACACCGGGGAGCTGTTTTTT. Translating it yields CASAGTENTGELFF.

This clone was observed a single time. The V call is TRBV5-1, the J call TRBJ2-2; maybe TRBD2 (5 bases). Trimming took 4 bases from V and 6 from J, leaving 19 bases between them. The CDR3 has 16 residues. The germline V gene has CDR1 SGHRS and CDR2 YFSETQ. CDR3 bases: TGCGCCAGCAGCGCCTGGACTGGGCAACGCCCCGGGGAGCTGTTTTTT. Translation gives CASSAWTGQRPGELFF. Filled out from reference TRBV5-1 and TRBJ2-2, the complete variable domain reads KAGVTQTPRYLIKTRGQQVTLSCSPISGHRSVSWYQQTPGQGLQFLFEYFSETQRNKGNFPGRFSGRQFSNSRSEMNVSTLELGDSALYLCASSAWTGQRPGELFFGEGSRLTVL.

The chain carries TRBV27 and TRBJ1-6; D possibly corresponds to TRBD1 (6 bases). V was cut by 6 bases and J by 5 bases, with 8 bases left in between. This CDR3 contains 13 residues. Germline CDR1 is MNHEY and CDR2 is SMNVEV (reference sequence). The DNA of the CDR3 is TGTGCCAGCAGGCACAGGGATAATTCACCCCTCCACTTT. The encoded protein is CASRHRDNSPLHF.

The rearrangement joins TRBV27 to TRBJ2-2; D perhaps matches TRBD2 (6 bases). The CDR3 extends over 16 amino acids. The germline V gene has CDR1 MNHEY and CDR2 SMNVEV (reference sequence). Deletions cut 4 bases from V and 5 bases from J, with 17 bases between. The CDR3 coding sequence is TGTGCCAGCAGTTATACCGGGACTCTGGGGACCGGGGAGCTGTTTTTT. This codes for CASSYTGTLGTGELFF.

This chain connects TRBV10-3 to TRBJ1-4; 8 nucleotides match TRBD1. The germline V gene encodes CDR1 ENHRY and CDR2 SYGVKD. V dropped 2 bases and J dropped 8; count of bases not matched to a gene: 4. This CDR3 is 14 amino acids long. CDR3 nucleotides: TGTGCCATCAGTGAGCAGGGGGCAAACGAAAAACTGTTTTTT. Translating it yields CAISEQGANEKLFF.

V and J are TRBV29-1 and TRBJ2-2, with TRBD1 identical over 8 bases. CDR1 and CDR2 from the germline V gene are SQVTM and ANQGSEA. The V gene end was trimmed by 7 bases and the J gene end by 4 bases; junction bases not matched to a gene: 8. The CDR3 is 14 residues long. CDR3 amino acids: CSGSGQGGTGELFF. CDR3 nucleotides: TGCAGCGGCTCTGGACAGGGAGGCACCGGGGAGCTGTTTTTT.

V usage is TRBV28 and J usage is TRBJ1-5; TRBD1 might be the D (5 bases). The CDR3 is made up of 17 amino acids. Germline V gene sequence: CDR1 MDHEN, CDR2 SYDVKM. The V end was cut by 6 bases, the J end by 2 bases, with 20 bases between. The CDR3 nucleotides are TGTGCCAGCAGGCCCGAAACCCAGGGCTGGGGCAATCAGCCCCAGCATTTT. It yields the protein CASRPETQGWGNQPQHF. Full variable domain (missing parts from reference TRBV28 and TRBJ1-5): DVKVTQSSRYLVKRTGEKVFLECVQDMDHENMFWYRQDPGLGLRLIYFSYDVKMKEKGDIPEGYSVSREKKERFSLILESASTNQTSMYLCASRPETQGWGNQPQHFGDGTRLSIL.